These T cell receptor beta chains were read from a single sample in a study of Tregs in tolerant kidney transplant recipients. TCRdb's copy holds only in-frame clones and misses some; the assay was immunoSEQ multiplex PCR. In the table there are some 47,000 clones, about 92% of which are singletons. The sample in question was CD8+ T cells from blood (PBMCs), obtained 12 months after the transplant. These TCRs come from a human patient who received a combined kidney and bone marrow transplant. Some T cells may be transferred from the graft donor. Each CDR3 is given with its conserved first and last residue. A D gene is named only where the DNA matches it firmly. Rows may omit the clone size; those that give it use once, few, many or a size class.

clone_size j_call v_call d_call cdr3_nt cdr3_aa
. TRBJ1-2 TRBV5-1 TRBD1 TGCGCCAGCAGCTTGGCGGCAGGGGGCGACTATGGCTACACCTTC CASSLAAGGDYGYTF
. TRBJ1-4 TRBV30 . TGTGCCTGGAGGGGGGGGAATGAAAAACTGTTTTTT CAWRGGNEKLFF
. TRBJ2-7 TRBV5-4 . TGTGCCAGCAGCTTGGCAGGGTGGGGATCTAAACCCGGCGAGCAGTACTTC CASSLAGWGSKPGEQYF
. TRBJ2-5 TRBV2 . TGTGCCAGCAGGGCGACAGAAGAGACCCAGTACTTC CASRATEETQYF
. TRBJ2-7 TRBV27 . TGTGCCAGCAGTTTGCACAGAACCTACGAGCAGTACTTC CASSLHRTYEQYF
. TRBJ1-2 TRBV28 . TGTGCCAGCAGTTTAGAGCCAGGAGGCTACACCTTC CASSLEPGGYTF
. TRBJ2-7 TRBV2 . TGTGCCAGCAGTGATAATCCTCCCGAGACAGCATACGAGCAGTACTTC CASSDNPPETAYEQYF
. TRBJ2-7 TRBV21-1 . TGTGCCAGCAGCAAAGTCGACAGGGTCCCTCCGCGTGAGCAGTACTTC CASSKVDRVPPREQYF
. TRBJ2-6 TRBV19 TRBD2 TGTGCCAGTAGTGCGGGGGGGCGCTCTGGGGCCAACGTCCTGACTTTC CASSAGGRSGANVLTF
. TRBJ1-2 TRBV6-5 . TGTGCCAGCAGTGAGTTCTATGGCTACACCTTC CASSEFYGYTF
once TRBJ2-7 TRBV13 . TGTGCCAGCAGCTTAGTGGGACACTCCTACGAGCAGTACTTC CASSLVGHSYEQYF
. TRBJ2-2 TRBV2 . TGTGCCAGCAGTGTGTGGGGGCCCACCGGGGAGCTGTTTTTT CASSVWGPTGELFF
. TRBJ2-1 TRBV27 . TGTGCCAGCAGTTTGGGGGCTAGCAATGAGCAGTTCTTC CASSLGASNEQFF
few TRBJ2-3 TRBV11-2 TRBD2 TGTGCCAGCAGCTCGCAAGCGGGAATCACAGATACGCAGTATTTT CASSSQAGITDTQYF